The 20 T cell receptor beta chains listed next were all sequenced from one sample in a study of T cell changes during pregnancy in multiple sclerosis. TCRdb's table, derived via immunoSEQ multiplex PCR, lists solely in-frame clones and lacks some. Here the sample spans around 68,000 clones, roughly 91% being singletons. The sequenced sample was peripheral blood, obtained in the third trimester of pregnancy. These receptors came from a female donor in good health, enrolled as a control in a pregnancy study.

The chain couples TRBV28 to TRBJ1-5, with D maybe TRBD1 (6 bases). The CDR3 runs to 16 residues. Looked up from germline, CDR1 is MDHEN and CDR2 is SYDVKM. V dropped 5 bases and J dropped 8 bases, with 22 bases sitting between them. CDR3 sequence (DNA): TGTGCCAGCAGTGCGTCGGGACACCAAAGTAGGAAGCCCCAGCATTTT. Its protein product is CASSASGHQSRKPQHF.

This clone was seen a single time. The chain links TRBV2 to TRBJ1-5; D might be TRBD1 (6 bases). This CDR3 region has 14 residues. V was pared by 6 bases and J by 1 base, with 10 bases between. The germline CDR1 and CDR2 sequences are SNHLY and FYNNEI. CDR3 sequence (DNA): TGTGCCAGCAGGGGGGCGGCGAGCAATCAGCCCCAGCATTTT. It codes for CASRGAASNQPQHF.

The chain joins TRBV5-4 to TRBJ2-3; 8 nucleotides match TRBD1. Germline V gives CDR1 SGHNT, CDR2 YYREEE (reference sequence). This CDR3 contains 14 residues. J was trimmed by 2 bases and V by 5 bases; bases with no gene match: 4. The CDR3 reads CASSSQGATDTQYF. The CDR3 DNA reads as TGTGCCAGCAGTTCTCAGGGGGCCACAGATACGCAGTATTTT.

The chain combines TRBV27 with TRBJ1-2, with 8 bases identical to TRBD1. This CDR3 is 15 amino acids long. Per the germline V gene, CDR1 is MNHEY and CDR2 is SMNVEV (reference sequence). Germline trimming cut 5 bases from V and 7 bases from J; bases unmatched to any gene: 12. As DNA, the CDR3 is TGTGCCAGCAGTCCCACAGGGGGGCTCTCGGGTGGCTACACCTTC. It translates to CASSPTGGLSGGYTF.

The V call is TRBV5-4, the J call TRBJ1-6; D is perhaps TRBD1 (6 bases). The CDR3 sequence is 15 residues long. From germline, CDR1 is SGHNT and CDR2 YYREEE (reference sequence). The V gene lost 0 bases and the J gene lost 7 bases, with 11 bases spanning the gap. CDR3 residues: CASSLVDRPNSPLHF. The CDR3 DNA follows: TGTGCCAGCAGCTTGGTTGACAGGCCCAATTCACCCCTCCACTTT.

This clone has just a few counts. The chain couples TRBV30 to TRBJ1-1; D is perhaps TRBD1 (5 bases). The germline V gene encodes CDR1 GTSNPN and CDR2 SVGIG (reference sequence). The CDR3 runs 13 residues. Between the trimmed V and J ends, which lost 3 bases and 1 base, there was a span of 9 bases. This CDR3 is CAWRTERNTEAFF. As DNA, the CDR3 is TGTGCCTGGAGGACAGAAAGGAACACTGAAGCTTTCTTT. The full variable domain, rest sourced from reference TRBV30 and TRBJ1-1, is SQTIHQWPATLVQPVGSPLSLECTVEGTSNPNLYWYRQAAGRGLQLLFYSVGIGQISSEVPQNLSASRPQDRQFILSSKKLLLSDSGFYLCAWRTERNTEAFFGQGTRLTVV.

This clone has just one count. The chain has TRBV30 and TRBJ2-2, with 12 bases matching TRBD1. This CDR3 region has 15 residues. Germline CDR1 and CDR2: GTSNPN and SVGIG (reference sequence). CDR3 sequence (DNA): TGTGCATCAAGCCCGGGACAGGGGGCGACCGGGGAGCTGTTTTTT. It specifies CASSPGQGATGELFF.

V gene TRBV12-5 combines with J gene TRBJ1-1, with TRBD1 matching 8 bases. Germline V gives CDR1 LGHNT, CDR2 FRNRAP. V lost 2 bases to trimming and J lost 5 bases; unmatched junction nucleotides: 1. This CDR3 region has 13 residues. The CDR3 protein is CASGLRQGTEAFF. The CDR3 DNA is TGTGCTAGTGGTTTGCGACAGGGGACTGAAGCTTTCTTT.

This chain joins TRBV6-5 and TRBJ2-3; 8 bases line up with TRBD2. The CDR3 length is 16 residues. The germline V gene has CDR1 MNHEY and CDR2 SVGAGI. J gave up 1 base and V 0 bases, and 3 bases lay outside the gene matches. The CDR3: CASSYSFGRGTDTQYF. The CDR3 DNA sequence: TGTGCCAGCAGTTACTCATTCGGGAGGGGCACAGATACGCAGTATTTT.

The chain carries TRBV11-3 and TRBJ2-7, with 8 bases matching TRBD2. Trimming removed 4 bases from V and 7 bases from J; junction bases left unmatched: 6. This CDR3 is 13 amino acids long. CDR1 is SGHNT and CDR2 is YENEEA in the germline V gene. The CDR3 is CASSSGTRGEQYF. CDR3 nucleotide sequence: TGTGCCAGCAGCTCGGGGACTAGAGGGGAGCAGTACTTC.

This chain joins TRBV19 and TRBJ1-5, with D perhaps matching TRBD1 (5 bases). Trimming left V 6 bases short and J 6 bases short, with 15 bases between. From germline, CDR1 is LNHDA and CDR2 SQIVND (reference sequence). The CDR3 is 14 amino acids. The CDR3 nucleotides are TGTGCCAGTAGCTCTTCAGTCGGGGGTCAGCCCCAGCATTTT. Translation: CASSSSVGGQPQHF.

This chain links TRBV6-1 with TRBJ1-2; 11 nucleotides agree with TRBD1. Germline CDR1 reads MNHNS; CDR2 reads SASEGT. The V segment lost 11 bases and the J segment 8 bases; nucleotides outside the gene matches: 16. This CDR3 has 15 amino acids. The CDR3 DNA sequence: TGTGCCTGCGGACAGGGGGCGCCCCCCGGGAAGGGCTACACCTTC. It codes for CACGQGAPPGKGYTF.

V is TRBV28 and J is TRBJ2-1; 11 positions agree with TRBD2. Germline V gives CDR1 MDHEN, CDR2 SYDVKM. V was pared by 7 bases and J by 8 bases, with 19 bases of the junction left unmatched. The CDR3 consists of 18 residues. The CDR3 sequence: CASNLPTSGSPARDEQFF. The DNA for the CDR3 is TGTGCCAGCAACCTACCAACTAGCGGGAGCCCTGCCAGGGATGAGCAGTTCTTC.

The chain combines TRBV25-1 with TRBJ1-1, with 7 bases lining up with TRBD1. The CDR3 contains 14 residues. Germline V gene sequence: CDR1 MGHDK, CDR2 SYGVNS. Unmatched junction bases numbered 8, after V lost 4 bases and J lost 6 bases. The CDR3 loop is CASSGQGNPPEAFF. In nucleotides, the CDR3 is TGTGCCAGCAGTGGACAGGGAAATCCCCCTGAAGCTTTCTTT.

V usage is TRBV5-6 and J usage is TRBJ1-1, with D possibly TRBD1 on 6 matching bases. This CDR3 region has 16 residues. CDR1 is SGHDT, CDR2 YYEEEE, per germline. V dropped 9 bases and J dropped 0 bases, with 21 bases sitting between them. CDR3: CATHLGAEIMNTEAFF. The CDR3 region has the DNA TGTGCCACCCATTTGGGGGCAGAGATTATGAACACTGAAGCTTTCTTT.

The V and J genes are TRBV5-5 and TRBJ2-7, with TRBD2 as a possible D gene (5 bases). V shed 0 bases and J shed 5 bases, with 12 bases lying between them. The germline CDR1 and CDR2 sequences are SGHKS and YYEKEE (reference sequence). The CDR3 spans 14 residues. CDR3 in DNA: TGTGCCAGCAGCTTGGCCGATAGCGTCAACGAGCAGTACTTC. It translates to CASSLADSVNEQYF. Together with reference TRBV5-5 and TRBJ2-7, the CDR3 gives the full variable domain: DAGVTQSPTHLIKTRGQQVTLRCSPISGHKSVSWYQQVLGQGPQFIFQYYEKEERGRGNFPDRFSARQFPNYSSELNVNALLLGDSALYLCASSLADSVNEQYFGPGTRLTVT.

The chain joins TRBV12-5 to TRBJ2-7, with a tentative D call TRBD1 (6 bases). The CDR3 is 15 amino acids. Germline V CDR1 and CDR2: LGHNT, FRNRAP. Trimming removed 6 bases from V and 2 bases from J, with 17 bases in between. CDR3 coding DNA: TGTGCTAGTGGGCGTGGACAGACGATTACCTACGAGCAGTACTTC. Its protein product is CASGRGQTITYEQYF. The variable domain in full, with the rest retrieved from reference TRBV12-5 and TRBJ2-7, is DARVTQTPRHKVTEMGQEVTMRCQPILGHNTVFWYRQTMMQGLELLAYFRNRAPLDDSGMPKDRFSAEMPDATLATLKIQPSEPRDSAVYFCASGRGQTITYEQYFGPGTRLTVT.

Regarding this clone: The same CDR3 can be traced to other DNA sequences in this sample. The chain joins TRBV6-4 to TRBJ2-1; perhaps TRBD2 as D (5 bases). The CDR3 consists of 15 residues. Trimming took off 0 bases at V and 0 bases at J, with 6 bases between the two ends. Germline loops: CDR1 MRHNA, CDR2 SNTAGT. The CDR3 region has the DNA TGTGCCAGCAGTGACTCGAGCGGCTCCTACAATGAGCAGTTCTTC. It codes for CASSDSSGSYNEQFF.

This chain joins TRBV7-8 and TRBJ2-3, with 15 positions matching TRBD2. V shed 4 bases, J shed 10 bases, and the junction held 9 bases outside the gene matches. CDR3 length: 16 amino acids. Germline V CDR1 and CDR2: SGHVS, FQNEAQ. CDR3 nucleotide sequence: TGTGCCAGCAGCTCGCGCGGGACTAGCGGGGGGTATGCGCAGTATTTT. Its protein product is CASSSRGTSGGYAQYF.

The rearrangement joins TRBV5-4 to TRBJ1-2; TRBD1 aligns across 7 bases. The CDR3 runs to 15 residues. Germline CDR1 and CDR2: SGHNT and YYREEE (reference sequence). V dropped 4 bases and J dropped 5; count of bases not matched to a gene: 11. CDR3 DNA: TGTGCCAGCAGCGTGCCTGGGACAGCCCGATATGGCTACACCTTC. Its translation: CASSVPGTARYGYTF.